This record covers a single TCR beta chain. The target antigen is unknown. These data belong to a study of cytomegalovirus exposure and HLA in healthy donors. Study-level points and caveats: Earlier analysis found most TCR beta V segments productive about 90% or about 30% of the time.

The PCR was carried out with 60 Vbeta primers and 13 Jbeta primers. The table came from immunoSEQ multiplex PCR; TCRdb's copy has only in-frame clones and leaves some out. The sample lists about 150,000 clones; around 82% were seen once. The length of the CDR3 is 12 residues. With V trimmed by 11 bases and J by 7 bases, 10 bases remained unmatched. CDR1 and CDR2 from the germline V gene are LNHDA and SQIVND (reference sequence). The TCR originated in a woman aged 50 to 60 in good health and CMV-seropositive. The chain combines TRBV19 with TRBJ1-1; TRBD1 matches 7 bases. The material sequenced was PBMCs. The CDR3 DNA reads TGTGCCGCATCGACAGGGCGATTTGAAGCTTTCTTT. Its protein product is CAASTGRFEAFF.